The clone carrying this TCR beta chain has more than one count but fewer than ten. The data were obtained in a study of Graves' ophthalmopathy and Graves' hyperthyroidism. In the study overall: The collection of peripheral blood took place at initial diagnosis, before any treatment.

As the template, RNA transcripts were used to amplify TCR beta CDR3 regions. In the first round, RT-PCR was carried out with HTBI primers, and a multiplex PCR formed the second round. TCRdb recomputed calls from the multiplex PCR reads with MiXCR, one row per CDR3 protein. The sample holds 260,000 or so distinct CDR3 sequences, roughly 50% seen once. Exclusion applied to patients with other autoimmune diseases, uncontrolled infections, pregnancy or lactation. Orbital computed tomography, together with clinical symptoms, serum thyroxine, TRAb and thyroid ultrasound, was used for diagnosis. PBMCs originated in roughly 11 ml of fresh peripheral blood. This receptor was identified in an adult man with Graves' ophthalmopathy. The sample comprised peripheral blood.

The CDR3 here is CSARWDGGHSPLHF. The CDR3 region has the DNA TGCAGTGCTAGGTGGGATGGGGGCCATTCACCCCTCCACTTT. The rearrangement uses TRBV20-1 and TRBJ1-6; D possibly corresponds to TRBD1 (6 bases). CDR3 length: 14 residues. Germline-derived CDR1 and CDR2 are DFQATT and SNEGSKA (reference sequence). The V gene lost 3 bases and the J gene lost 8 bases, with 14 bases spanning the gap.